A single sample is the source of the 10 T cell receptor beta chains below, sequenced in a study of blood T cell repertoires in COVID-19. Profiled with immunoSEQ multiplex PCR; TCRdb holds only in-frame clones, not every one. The sample has tens of thousands of clones, 70% to 85% seen once; the top ten hold approximately 10%. The specimen was peripheral blood. These receptors came from a man older than 75 with COVID-19, enrolled during active disease.

A single count supports this clone. The genes are TRBV11-2 and TRBJ2-7; TRBD1 is a possible D gene (5 bases). Germline V lookup: CDR1 SGHAT, CDR2 FQNNGV. Deletions cut 6 bases from V and 6 bases from J, with 15 bases between. The CDR3 is 13 residues long. The CDR3 is CASSTDQGTEQYV. The DNA for the CDR3 is TGTGCCAGCAGTACGGACCAGGGCACCGAGCAGTACGTC.

CDR3 nucleotide sequence: TGTGCCAGCAGTGAAGCGGGACAAGGATACGGCTACACCTTC. The encoded protein is CASSEAGQGYGYTF. The gene calls are TRBV2 and TRBJ1-2, with a tentative D call TRBD1 (6 bases). CDR1 and CDR2 from the germline V gene are SNHLY and FYNNEI. The CDR3 extends over 14 amino acids. Trimming pared 0 bases from V and 8 bases from J, leaving 13 bases between.

V gene TRBV7-2 combines with J gene TRBJ2-1, with TRBD2 matching 7 bases. CDR1 and CDR2 from the germline V gene are SGHTA and FQGNSA. CDR3 length: 13 amino acids. Germline trimming cut 10 bases from V and 2 bases from J; bases unmatched to any gene: 5. CDR3 coding DNA: TGTGCCACTAGCGGCTATGCCTACAATGAGCAGTTCTTC. Translated: CATSGYAYNEQFF.

CDR3 nucleotide sequence: TGTGCCAGCAGCCAAGTTGGGACAGGTAATGAAAAACTGTTTTTT. It codes for CASSQVGTGNEKLFF. This chain uses TRBV4-2 with TRBJ1-4; TRBD1 matches at 8 bases. V was clipped by 1 base and J by 4 bases; unmatched bases: 2. The CDR3 is 15 residues long. Germline CDR1 LGHNA, CDR2 YNFKEQ.

V is TRBV18 and J is TRBJ1-3; 7 nucleotides agree with TRBD1. V shed 2 bases, J shed 8 bases, and the junction held 0 bases outside the gene matches. The length of the CDR3 is 12 residues. CDR1 and CDR2 from the germline V gene are KGHSH and LQKENI. The CDR3 nucleotides are TGTGCCAGCTCACCAGACAGGGACACCATATATTTT. Amino acids: CASSPDRDTIYF.

This clone occurred a few times. The chain uses TRBV21-1 and TRBJ1-2; the table assigns TRBD1, which was not confirmed against the DNA. TRBV21-1 is classified as a pseudogene. CDR3 length: 13 residues. The CDR3: CASSINRGRGYTF. In nucleotides, the CDR3 is TGTGCCAGCAGCATCAACAGGGGGAGGGGCTACACCTTC.

The genes are TRBV5-1 and TRBJ1-1; tentative D call: TRBD1 (5 bases). Germline values: CDR1 SGHRS, CDR2 YFSETQ. The CDR3 has 14 residues. The ends were cut back, 0 bases at V and 11 bases at J, with 17 bases in the middle. CDR3 residues: CASSLGGLPGTAFF. The CDR3 DNA follows: TGCGCCAGCAGCTTGGGGGGCCTACCCGGAACGGCTTTCTTT.

This rearrangement joins TRBV10-3 to TRBJ1-1; D is possibly TRBD1 (5 bases). Germline V lookup: CDR1 ENHRY, CDR2 SYGVKD. This CDR3 has 12 residues. Trimming shortened V by 10 bases and J by 4 bases, and 13 bases separated the two germline ends. CDR3 DNA: TGTGCCACCACGACAGCCGGCACTGAAGCTTTCTTT. Its protein product is CATTTAGTEAFF.

The genes are TRBV19 and TRBJ2-3; 13 nucleotides agree with TRBD2. Trimming cost V 7 bases and J 2 bases; bases outside gene matches: 6. CDR1 and CDR2 (germline): LNHDA, SQIVND (reference sequence). This CDR3 has 16 residues. The DNA of the CDR3 is TGTGCCAGTATGGGGACTAGCGGGATTAACACAGATACGCAGTATTTT. Residues: CASMGTSGINTDTQYF.

The V call is TRBV28, the J call TRBJ2-2, with unresolved D. With 2 bases removed from V and 4 bases from J, the gap between germline ends came to 11 bases. This CDR3 spans 15 amino acids. Per the germline V gene, CDR1 is MDHEN and CDR2 is SYDVKM. This CDR3 reads CASSLGQASTGELFF. CDR3 in DNA: TGTGCCAGCAGTTTAGGGCAGGCGAGCACCGGGGAGCTGTTTTTT.